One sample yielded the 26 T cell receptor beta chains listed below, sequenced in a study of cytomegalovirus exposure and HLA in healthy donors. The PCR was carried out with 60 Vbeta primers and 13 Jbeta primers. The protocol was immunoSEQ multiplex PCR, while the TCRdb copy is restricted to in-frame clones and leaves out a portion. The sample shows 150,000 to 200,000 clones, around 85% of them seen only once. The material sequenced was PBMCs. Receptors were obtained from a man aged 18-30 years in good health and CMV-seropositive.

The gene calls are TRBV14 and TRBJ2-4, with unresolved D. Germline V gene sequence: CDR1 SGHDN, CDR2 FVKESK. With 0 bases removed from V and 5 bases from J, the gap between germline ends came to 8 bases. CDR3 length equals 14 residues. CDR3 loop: CASSQESGENIQYF. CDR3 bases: TGTGCCAGCAGCCAAGAGTCCGGAGAAAACATTCAGTACTTC.

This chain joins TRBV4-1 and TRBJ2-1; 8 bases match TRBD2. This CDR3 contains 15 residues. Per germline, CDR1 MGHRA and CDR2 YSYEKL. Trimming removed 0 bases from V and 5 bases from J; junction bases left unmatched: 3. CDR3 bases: TGCGCCAGCAGCCAAGACGGCGGGGGGCACAATGAGCAGTTCTTC. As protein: CASSQDGGGHNEQFF.

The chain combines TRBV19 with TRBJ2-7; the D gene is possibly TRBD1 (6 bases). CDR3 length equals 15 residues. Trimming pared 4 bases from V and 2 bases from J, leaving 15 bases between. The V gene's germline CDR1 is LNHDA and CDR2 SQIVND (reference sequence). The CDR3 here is CASSTWVTGTYEQYF. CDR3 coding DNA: TGTGCCAGTAGTACTTGGGTTACAGGGACCTACGAGCAGTACTTC. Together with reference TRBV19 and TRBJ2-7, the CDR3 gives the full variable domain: DGGITQSPKYLFRKEGQNVTLSCEQNLNHDAMYWYRQDPGQGLRLIYYSQIVNDFQKGDIAEGYSVSREKKESFPLTVTSAQKNPTAFYLCASSTWVTGTYEQYFGPGTRLTVT.

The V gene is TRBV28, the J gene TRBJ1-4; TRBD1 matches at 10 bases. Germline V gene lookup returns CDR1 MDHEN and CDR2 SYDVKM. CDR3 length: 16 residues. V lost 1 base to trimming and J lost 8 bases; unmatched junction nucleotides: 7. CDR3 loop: CASSLLLTGGKEKLFF. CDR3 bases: TGTGCCAGCAGTTTATTGCTGACAGGGGGCAAGGAAAAACTGTTTTTT. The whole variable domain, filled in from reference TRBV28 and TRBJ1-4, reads DVKVTQSSRYLVKRTGEKVFLECVQDMDHENMFWYRQDPGLGLRLIYFSYDVKMKEKGDIPEGYSVSREKKERFSLILESASTNQTSMYLCASSLLLTGGKEKLFFGSGTQLSVL.

The CDR3 region is CATGTHGNQPQHF. The CDR3 DNA sequence: TGTGCCACCGGGACTCACGGAAATCAGCCCCAGCATTTT. The chain joins TRBV6-5 to TRBJ1-5, with D perhaps matching TRBD1 (5 bases). Germline V gene data show CDR1 as MNHEY and CDR2 as SVGAGI. V dropped 10 bases and J dropped 4 bases, with 14 bases sitting between them. The CDR3 contains 13 residues.

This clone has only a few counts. The CDR3 reads CASSLWQGERDEQFF. As DNA, the CDR3 is TGTGCCAGCAGCTTGTGGCAGGGCGAACGGGATGAGCAGTTCTTC. J is TRBJ2-1 and V is TRBV5-4; D may be TRBD1 (5 bases). Trimming removed 1 base from V and 8 bases from J, with 16 bases in between. The CDR3 extends over 15 amino acids. The germline V gene has CDR1 SGHNT and CDR2 YYREEE (reference sequence).

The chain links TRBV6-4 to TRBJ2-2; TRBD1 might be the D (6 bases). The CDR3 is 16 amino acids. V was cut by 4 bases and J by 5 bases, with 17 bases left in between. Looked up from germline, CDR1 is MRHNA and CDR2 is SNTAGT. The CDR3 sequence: CASSVGQPWGTGELFF. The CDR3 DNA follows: TGTGCCAGCAGTGTCGGACAGCCCTGGGGGACCGGGGAGCTGTTTTTT.

CDR3: CATSPQQMLAGELFF. CDR3 nucleotides: TGTGCCACCAGCCCACAGCAAATGTTGGCCGGGGAGCTGTTTTTT. This chain uses TRBV15 with TRBJ2-2; no clear D gene. Trimming took 5 bases from V and 6 from J, leaving 16 bases between them. CDR1 and CDR2 (germline): LNHNV, YYDKDF (reference sequence). The CDR3 covers 15 residues.

As DNA, the CDR3 is TGTGCCAGCACCCCTGACCAAGAGACCCAGTACTTC. It yields the protein CASTPDQETQYF. The chain carries TRBV6-5 and TRBJ2-5; D gene unclear. Trimming removed 7 bases from V and 0 bases from J, with 6 bases in between. CDR1 MNHEY and CDR2 SVGAGI come from the germline V gene. The CDR3 covers 12 residues.

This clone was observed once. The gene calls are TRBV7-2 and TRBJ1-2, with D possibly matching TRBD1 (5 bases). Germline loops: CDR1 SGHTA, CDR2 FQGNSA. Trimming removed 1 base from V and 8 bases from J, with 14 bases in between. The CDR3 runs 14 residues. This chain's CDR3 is CASSLGPGMGGYTF. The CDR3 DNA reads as TGTGCCAGCAGCTTAGGTCCAGGGATGGGAGGCTACACCTTC. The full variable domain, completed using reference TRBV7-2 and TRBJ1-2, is GAGVSQSPSNKVTEKGKDVELRCDPISGHTALYWYRQSLGQGLEFLIYFQGNSAPDKSGLPSDRFSAERTGGSVSTLTIQRTQQEDSAVYLCASSLGPGMGGYTFGSGTRLTVV.

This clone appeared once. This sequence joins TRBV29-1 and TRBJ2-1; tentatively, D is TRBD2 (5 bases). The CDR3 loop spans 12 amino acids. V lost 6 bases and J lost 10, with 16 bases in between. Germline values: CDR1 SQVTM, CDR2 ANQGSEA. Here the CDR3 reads CSVHAEAVEQFF. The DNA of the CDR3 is TGCAGCGTCCACGCGGAGGCTGTGGAGCAGTTCTTC.

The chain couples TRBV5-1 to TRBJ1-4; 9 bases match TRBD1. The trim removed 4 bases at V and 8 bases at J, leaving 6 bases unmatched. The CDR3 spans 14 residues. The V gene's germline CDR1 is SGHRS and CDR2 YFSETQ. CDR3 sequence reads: CASSGGQGGEKLFF. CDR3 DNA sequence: TGCGCCAGCAGCGGGGGACAGGGTGGGGAAAAACTGTTTTTT. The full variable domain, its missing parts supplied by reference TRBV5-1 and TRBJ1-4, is KAGVTQTPRYLIKTRGQQVTLSCSPISGHRSVSWYQQTPGQGLQFLFEYFSETQRNKGNFPGRFSGRQFSNSRSEMNVSTLELGDSALYLCASSGGQGGEKLFFGSGTQLSVL.

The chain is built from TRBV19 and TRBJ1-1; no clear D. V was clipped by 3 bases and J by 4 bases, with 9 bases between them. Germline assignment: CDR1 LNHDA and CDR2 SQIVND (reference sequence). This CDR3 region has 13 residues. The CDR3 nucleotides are TGTGCCAGTAGTATCTCCGGGGTCACTGAAGCTTTCTTT. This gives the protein CASSISGVTEAFF.

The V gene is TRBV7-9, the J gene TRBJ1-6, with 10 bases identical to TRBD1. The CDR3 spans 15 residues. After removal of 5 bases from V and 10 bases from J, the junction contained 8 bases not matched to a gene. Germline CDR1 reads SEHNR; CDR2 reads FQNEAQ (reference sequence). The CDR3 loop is CASSPGTGERSPLHF. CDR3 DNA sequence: TGTGCCAGCAGCCCAGGGACAGGGGAAAGATCACCCCTCCACTTT. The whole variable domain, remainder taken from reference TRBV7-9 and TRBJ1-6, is DTGVSQNPRHKITKRGQNVTFRCDPISEHNRLYWYRQTLGQGPEFLTYFQNEAQLEKSRLLSDRFSAERPKGSFSTLEIQRTEQGDSAMYLCASSPGTGERSPLHFGNGTRLTVT.

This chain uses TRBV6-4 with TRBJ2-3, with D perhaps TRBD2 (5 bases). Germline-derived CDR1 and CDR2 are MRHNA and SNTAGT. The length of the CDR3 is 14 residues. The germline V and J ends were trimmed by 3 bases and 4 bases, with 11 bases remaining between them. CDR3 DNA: TGTGCCAGCAGTGAAGACCTAGCCGCAGATACGCAGTATTTT. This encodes CASSEDLAADTQYF.

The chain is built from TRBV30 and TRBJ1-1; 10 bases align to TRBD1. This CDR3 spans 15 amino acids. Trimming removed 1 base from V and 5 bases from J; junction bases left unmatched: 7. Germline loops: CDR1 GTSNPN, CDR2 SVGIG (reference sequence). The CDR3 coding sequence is TGTGCCTGGAGTGGGGGGACAGGGGCCCGAACTGAAGCTTTCTTT. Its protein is CAWSGGTGARTEAFF.

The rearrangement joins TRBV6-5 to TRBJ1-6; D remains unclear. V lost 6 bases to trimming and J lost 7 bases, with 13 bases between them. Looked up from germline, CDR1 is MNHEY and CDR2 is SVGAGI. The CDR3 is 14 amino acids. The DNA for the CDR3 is TGTGCCAGCAGCCCGGTGGTGGGCAATTCACCCCTCCACTTT. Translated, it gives CASSPVVGNSPLHF.

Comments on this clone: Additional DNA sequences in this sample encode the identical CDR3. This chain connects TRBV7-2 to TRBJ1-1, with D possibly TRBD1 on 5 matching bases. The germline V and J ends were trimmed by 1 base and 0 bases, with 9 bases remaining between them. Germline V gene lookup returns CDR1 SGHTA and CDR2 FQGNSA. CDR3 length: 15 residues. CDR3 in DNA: TGTGCCAGCAGCTTAGTCGGGGGGATGAACACTGAAGCTTTCTTT. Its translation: CASSLVGGMNTEAFF.

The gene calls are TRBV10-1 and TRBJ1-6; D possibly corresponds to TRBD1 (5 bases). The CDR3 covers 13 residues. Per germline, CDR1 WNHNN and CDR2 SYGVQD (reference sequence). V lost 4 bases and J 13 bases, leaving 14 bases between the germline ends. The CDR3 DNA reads TGCGCCAGCAGTGGGTCGCCAGGGAGGCCCCTCCACTTT. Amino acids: CASSGSPGRPLHF.

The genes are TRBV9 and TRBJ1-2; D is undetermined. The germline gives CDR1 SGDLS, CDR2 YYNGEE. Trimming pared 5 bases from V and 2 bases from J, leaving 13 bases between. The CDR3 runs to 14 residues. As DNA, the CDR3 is TGTGCCAGCAGTTCTCCGCGTAGCAACTATGGCTACACCTTC. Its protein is CASSSPRSNYGYTF. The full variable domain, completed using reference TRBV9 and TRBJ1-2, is DSGVTQTPKHLITATGQRVTLRCSPRSGDLSVYWYQQSLDQGLQFLIQYYNGEERAKGNILERFSAQQFPDLHSELNLSSLELGDSALYFCASSSPRSNYGYTFGSGTRLTVV.

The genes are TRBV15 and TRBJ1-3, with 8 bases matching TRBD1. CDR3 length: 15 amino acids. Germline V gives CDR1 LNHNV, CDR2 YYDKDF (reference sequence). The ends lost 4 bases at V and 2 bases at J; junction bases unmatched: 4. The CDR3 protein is CATSIDRGTGNTIYF. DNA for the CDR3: TGTGCCACCAGCATCGACAGGGGAACTGGAAACACCATATATTTT.

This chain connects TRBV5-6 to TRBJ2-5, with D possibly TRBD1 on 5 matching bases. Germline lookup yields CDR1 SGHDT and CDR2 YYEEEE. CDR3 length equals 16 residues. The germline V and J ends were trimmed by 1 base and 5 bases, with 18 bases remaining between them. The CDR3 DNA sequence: TGTGCCAGCAGCTTGTTCCAGGGTGCACGGAAGGAGACCCAGTACTTC. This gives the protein CASSLFQGARKETQYF.

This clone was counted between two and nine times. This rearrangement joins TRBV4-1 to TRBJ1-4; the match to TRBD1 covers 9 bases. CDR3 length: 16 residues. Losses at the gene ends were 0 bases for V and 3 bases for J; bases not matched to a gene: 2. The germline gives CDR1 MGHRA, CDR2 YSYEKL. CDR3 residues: CASSQEQGASNEKLFF. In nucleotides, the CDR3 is TGCGCCAGCAGCCAAGAACAGGGGGCGTCTAATGAAAAACTGTTTTTT.

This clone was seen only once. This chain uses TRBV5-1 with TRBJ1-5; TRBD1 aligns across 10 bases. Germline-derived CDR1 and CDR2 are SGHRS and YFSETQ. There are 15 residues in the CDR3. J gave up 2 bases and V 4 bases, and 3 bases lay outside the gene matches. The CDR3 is CASSPGTGGNQPQHF. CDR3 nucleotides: TGCGCCAGCAGCCCCGGGACAGGGGGCAATCAGCCCCAGCATTTT.

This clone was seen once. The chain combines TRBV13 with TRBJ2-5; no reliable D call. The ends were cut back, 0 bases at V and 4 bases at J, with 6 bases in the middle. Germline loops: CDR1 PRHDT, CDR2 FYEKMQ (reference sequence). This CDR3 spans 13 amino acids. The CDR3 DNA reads TGTGCCAGCAGCTTAGGCGTCCCAGAGACCCAGTACTTC. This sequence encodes CASSLGVPETQYF.

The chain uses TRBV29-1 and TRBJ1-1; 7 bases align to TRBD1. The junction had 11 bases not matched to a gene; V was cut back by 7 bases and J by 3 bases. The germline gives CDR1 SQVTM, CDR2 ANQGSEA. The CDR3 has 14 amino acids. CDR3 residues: CSAIEQGWDTEAFF. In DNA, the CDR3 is TGCAGCGCTATCGAACAGGGGTGGGACACTGAAGCTTTCTTT.